This T cell receptor beta chain was identified during a study of CD8+CD57+ T cells in acquired aplastic anemia. Whole-study context: There were roughly 11 million reads, on average, for CD4+ cells from healthy donors.

The germline V gene has CDR1 WSHSY and CDR2 SAAADI. V lost 6 bases and J lost 0; bases outside the gene matches: 8. This CDR3 comprises 16 residues. Genomic DNA, serving as template, underwent TCR beta VDJ and CDR3 profiling. TCRdb used MiXCR to reprocess the reads, holding one entry per CDR3 protein. The sample includes about 200,000 distinct CDR3 sequences, approximately 35% of them seen just once. Many counts were recorded for this clonotype. The chain employs TRBV10-2 and TRBJ1-1; the match to TRBD1 covers 9 bases. The sample taken for sequencing was sorted CD4+, CD8+, or CD8+CD57+ T cells (not recorded which) from PBMCs. The receptor's source is a human donor in good health, serving as a control. Here the CDR3 DNA reads TGCGCCAGCAGCAAACGGGACAGGGCGATGAACACTGAAGCTTTCTTT. Its translation is CASSKRDRAMNTEAFF.